The 9 T cell receptor beta chains presented below share a single source sample, sequenced in a study of blood T cell repertoires in COVID-19. Sequenced by immunoSEQ multiplex PCR; TCRdb stores in-frame clones only, minus some. Of more than 300,000 clones in the sample, less than 90% were seen once. Sequenced input: PBMCs or T cells enriched from blood (not recorded which). These receptor sequences come from a woman aged 50 to 60 who had recovered from COVID-19.

The gene calls are TRBV18 and TRBJ1-3, with TRBD1 matching over 7 bases. J lost 0 bases, V lost 6 bases, and 5 bases had no gene match. The CDR3 runs 15 residues. Germline V lookup: CDR1 KGHSH, CDR2 LQKENI. Here the CDR3 DNA reads TGTGCCAGCTCGCGGGACAGCGACTCTGGAAACACCATATATTTT. Translating it yields CASSRDSDSGNTIYF.

The rearrangement uses TRBV30 and TRBJ2-7; unclear D gene. V was cut by 4 bases and J by 0 bases, with 10 bases left in between. Germline V lookup: CDR1 GTSNPN, CDR2 SVGIG (reference sequence). The CDR3 contains 13 residues. For the CDR3, the DNA is TGTGCCTGGATGAACGGTAACTCCTACGAGCAGTACTTC. It encodes CAWMNGNSYEQYF.

This clone was counted between two and nine times. The chain joins TRBV30 to TRBJ1-5; no clear D. Trimming removed 5 bases from V and 1 base from J, with 12 bases in between. The CDR3 spans 14 residues. Germline CDR1 GTSNPN, CDR2 SVGIG (reference sequence). The CDR3 nucleotides read TGTGCCTGGGGATTTTCGGGGAGCAATCAGCCCCAGCATTTT. Residues: CAWGFSGSNQPQHF.

J is TRBJ1-2 and V is TRBV6-5; 8 bases map to TRBD1. CDR3 length: 15 residues. V dropped 5 bases and J dropped 3; count of bases not matched to a gene: 8. Germline CDR1 reads MNHEY; CDR2 reads SVGAGI. The CDR3 region has the DNA TGTGCCAGCAGTAAGACGACAGGGGAGGACTATGGCTACACCTTC. Translating gives CASSKTTGEDYGYTF.

CDR3 sequence: CASSVATGVSSREQYF. CDR3 coding DNA: TGTGCCAGCAGCGTAGCTACGGGGGTGTCTAGCCGCGAGCAGTACTTC. The chain combines TRBV9 with TRBJ2-7; a possible D gene is TRBD2 (6 bases). Germline V gene lookup returns CDR1 SGDLS and CDR2 YYNGEE. V was clipped by 0 bases and J by 6 bases, with 19 bases between them. The CDR3 is 16 amino acids. The full variable domain, its missing parts supplied by reference TRBV9 and TRBJ2-7, is DSGVTQTPKHLITATGQRVTLRCSPRSGDLSVYWYQQSLDQGLQFLIQYYNGEERAKGNILERFSAQQFPDLHSELNLSSLELGDSALYFCASSVATGVSSREQYFGPGTRLTVT.

The chain employs TRBV7-2 and TRBJ2-7; TRBD2 matches at 7 bases. CDR3 size: 13 residues. Germline values: CDR1 SGHTA, CDR2 FQGNSA. Losses at the gene ends were 5 bases for V and 3 bases for J; bases not matched to a gene: 4. Here the CDR3 reads CASSQSGNYEQYF. The CDR3 nucleotides are TGTGCCAGCAGCCAAAGCGGGAACTACGAGCAGTACTTC.

The chain employs TRBV5-1 and TRBJ2-1, with D tentatively TRBD2 (5 bases). This CDR3 contains 13 residues. Trimming left V 5 bases short and J 9 bases short, with 15 bases between. Germline CDR1 SGHRS, CDR2 YFSETQ. Here the CDR3 reads CASRDFIEGEQFF. The CDR3, as DNA: TGCGCCAGCAGGGATTTTATAGAGGGTGAGCAGTTCTTC.

The rearrangement joins TRBV6-2 or TRBV6-3 to TRBJ2-2; D unresolved. The CDR3 is 13 residues long. The ends were cut back, 6 bases at V and 6 bases at J, with 11 bases in the middle. CDR1 is MNHEY, CDR2 SVGEGT, per germline. The CDR3 sequence: CASSNAAPGELFF. In nucleotides, the CDR3 is TGTGCCAGCAGCAACGCGGCCCCCGGGGAGCTGTTTTTT.

Only a few counts were recorded for this clone. The chain uses TRBV9 and TRBJ2-2; the match to TRBD1 covers 10 bases. CDR1 and CDR2 (germline): SGDLS, YYNGEE. V lost 0 bases and J lost 6; bases outside the gene matches: 5. CDR3 length: 16 residues. In nucleotides, the CDR3 is TGTGCCAGCAGCGTAGGTGGACAGGGGGGCGCCGGGGAGCTGTTTTTT. It specifies CASSVGGQGGAGELFF.